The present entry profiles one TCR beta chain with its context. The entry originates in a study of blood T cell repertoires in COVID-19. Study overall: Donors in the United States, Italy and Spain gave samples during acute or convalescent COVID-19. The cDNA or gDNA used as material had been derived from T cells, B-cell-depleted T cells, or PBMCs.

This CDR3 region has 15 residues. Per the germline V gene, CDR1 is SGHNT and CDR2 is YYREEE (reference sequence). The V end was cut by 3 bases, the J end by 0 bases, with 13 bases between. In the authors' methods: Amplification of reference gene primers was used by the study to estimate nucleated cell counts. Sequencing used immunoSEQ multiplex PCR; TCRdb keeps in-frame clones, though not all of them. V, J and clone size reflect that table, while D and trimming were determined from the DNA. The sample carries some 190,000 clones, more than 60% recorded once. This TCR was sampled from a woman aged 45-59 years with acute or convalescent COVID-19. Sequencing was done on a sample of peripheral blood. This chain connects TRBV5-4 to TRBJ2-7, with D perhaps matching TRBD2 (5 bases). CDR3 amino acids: CASSSLDTSSYEQYF. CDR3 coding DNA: TGTGCCAGCAGCTCACTAGACACGAGCTCCTACGAGCAGTACTTC.